Given below is one T cell receptor (beta chain) in context. Germline CDR1 is SGHTS and CDR2 is YDEGEE. Trimming took 0 bases from V and 4 from J, leaving 8 bases between them. There are 14 residues in the CDR3. The sample belongs to a study of control samples from healthy donors and cancer patients. Some clones are missing from TCRdb's copy, which holds only in-frame ones; the method was immunoSEQ multiplex PCR. The sample has tens of thousands of clones, about nine tenths seen once. The sample taken for sequencing was blood. The chain has TRBV5-8 and TRBJ1-5, with a weak D call TRBD1 (5 bases). The source of this sequence is a woman aged 65 to 85 in good health. The CDR3 reads CASSLDRGNQPQHF. CDR3 bases: TGTGCCAGCAGCTTGGATCGGGGGAATCAGCCCCAGCATTTT.